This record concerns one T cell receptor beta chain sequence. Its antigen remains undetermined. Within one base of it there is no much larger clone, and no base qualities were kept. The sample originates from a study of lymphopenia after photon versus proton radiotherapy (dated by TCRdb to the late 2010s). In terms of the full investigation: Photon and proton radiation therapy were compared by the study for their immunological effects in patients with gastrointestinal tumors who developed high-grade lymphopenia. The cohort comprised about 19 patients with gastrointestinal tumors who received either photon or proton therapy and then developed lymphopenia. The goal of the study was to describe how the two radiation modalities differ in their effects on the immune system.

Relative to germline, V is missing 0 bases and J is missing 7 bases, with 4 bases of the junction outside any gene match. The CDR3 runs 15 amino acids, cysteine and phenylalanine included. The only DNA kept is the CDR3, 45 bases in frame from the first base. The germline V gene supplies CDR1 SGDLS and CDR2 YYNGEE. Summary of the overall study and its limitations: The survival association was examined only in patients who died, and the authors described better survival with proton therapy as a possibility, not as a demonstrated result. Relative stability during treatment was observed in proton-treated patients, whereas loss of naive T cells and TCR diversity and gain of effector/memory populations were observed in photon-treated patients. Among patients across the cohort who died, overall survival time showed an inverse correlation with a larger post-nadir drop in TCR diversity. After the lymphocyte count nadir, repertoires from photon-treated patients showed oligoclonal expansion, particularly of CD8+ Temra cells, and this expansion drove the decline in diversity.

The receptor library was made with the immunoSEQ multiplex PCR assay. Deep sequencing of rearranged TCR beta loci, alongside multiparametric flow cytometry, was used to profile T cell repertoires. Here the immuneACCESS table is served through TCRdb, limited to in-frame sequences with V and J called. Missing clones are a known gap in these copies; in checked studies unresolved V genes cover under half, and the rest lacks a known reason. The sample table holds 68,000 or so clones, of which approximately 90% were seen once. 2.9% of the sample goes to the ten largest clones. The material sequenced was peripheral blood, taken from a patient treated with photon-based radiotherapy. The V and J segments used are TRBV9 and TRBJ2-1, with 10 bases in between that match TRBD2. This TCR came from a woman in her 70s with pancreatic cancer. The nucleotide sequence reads TGTGCCAGCAGCGTAGAGCCTAGCGGGGGTAATGAGCAGTTCTTC. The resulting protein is CASSVEPSGGNEQFF. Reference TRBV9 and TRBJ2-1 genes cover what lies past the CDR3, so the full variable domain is DSGVTQTPKHLITATGQRVTLRCSPRSGDLSVYWYQQSLDQGLQFLIQYYNGEERAKGNILERFSAQQFPDLHSELNLSSLELGDSALYFCASSVEPSGGNEQFFGPGTRLTVL.